This T cell receptor beta chain was retrieved from a study of PD-L1 blockade in urothelial cancer. About the research overall: Analysis of the blood was performed 3 weeks (second dose) and 6 weeks after treatment start.

On this clone itself: Its specificity is not known.

As to time point: pretreatment peripheral blood. Study-wide points: Tumor-associated clones in blood expanded more at 3 weeks in durable-benefit patients.

The CDR3 consists of 12 residues. The germline V and J ends were trimmed by 5 bases and 9 bases, with 12 bases remaining between them. Per germline, CDR1 MDHEN and CDR2 SYDVKM. Assay: immunoSEQ multiplex PCR; the TCRdb copy retains only in-frame clones and omits some. The sample lists tens of thousands of clones, about four fifths seen once, with roughly 9.2% in the top ten. The sample consisted of PBMCs, taken around atezolizumab (anti-PD-L1) treatment. The chain employs TRBV28 and TRBJ2-3, with D hard to call. The receptor comes from a woman in her 70s with urothelial cancer. The DNA of the CDR3 is TGTGCCAGCAGTGCTAATCCCCGGACGCAGTATTTT. It encodes CASSANPRTQYF.